A single sample is the source of the 10 T cell receptor beta chains below, sequenced in a study of T cell responses to AZD1222 COVID-19 vaccine. Sequencing was performed with immunoSEQ multiplex PCR; in TCRdb, only in-frame clones are kept and a portion is missing. The sample gives about 150,000 clones, over 85% of which show up once; approximately 17% is in the top ten. The sequenced sample was peripheral blood, obtained on day 0 of AZD1222 vaccination. These receptors were taken from an adult in good health.

The chain has TRBV28 and TRBJ1-3; no clear D. V was clipped by 8 bases and J by 3 bases, with 14 bases between them. The CDR3 contains 14 residues. The germline CDR1 and CDR2 sequences are MDHEN and SYDVKM. CDR3 DNA sequence: TGTGCCAGCGGAATGACATCTGGTGGAAACACCATATATTTT. Translation gives CASGMTSGGNTIYF.

CDR3 in amino acids: CASSFRTGGSNTEAFF. CDR3 nucleotide sequence: TGCGCCAGCAGCTTTAGGACAGGGGGCTCGAACACTGAAGCTTTCTTT. This sequence joins TRBV5-1 and TRBJ1-1; 11 positions agree with TRBD1. Germline V CDR1 and CDR2: SGHRS, YFSETQ. V dropped 2 bases and J dropped 1; count of bases not matched to a gene: 4. This CDR3 contains 16 residues. Together with reference TRBV5-1 and TRBJ1-1, the CDR3 gives the full variable domain: KAGVTQTPRYLIKTRGQQVTLSCSPISGHRSVSWYQQTPGQGLQFLFEYFSETQRNKGNFPGRFSGRQFSNSRSEMNVSTLELGDSALYLCASSFRTGGSNTEAFFGQGTRLTVV.

V gene TRBV28 combines with J gene TRBJ1-4; D is undetermined. Between the trimmed V and J ends, which lost 5 bases and 12 bases, there was a span of 13 bases. The CDR3 is made up of 12 amino acids. Germline loops: CDR1 MDHEN, CDR2 SYDVKM. CDR3 in amino acids: CASSPPIMELFF. As DNA, the CDR3 is TGTGCCAGCAGTCCCCCCATCATGGAACTGTTTTTT.

In nucleotides, the CDR3 is TGTGCCAGCAGCTTAGTCGGACAGGCCCATTCCGGGGAGCTGTTTTTT. This gives the protein CASSLVGQAHSGELFF. The V and J genes are TRBV11-3 and TRBJ2-2; 7 bases line up with TRBD1. The CDR3 runs 16 residues. V shed 1 base, J shed 6 bases, and the junction held 8 bases outside the gene matches. CDR1 SGHNT and CDR2 YENEEA come from the germline V gene.

The chain is built from TRBV6-6 and TRBJ1-4; D uncertain. The CDR3 loop spans 13 amino acids. Germline V gives CDR1 MNHNY, CDR2 SVGAGI (reference sequence). V was cut by 7 bases and J by 0 bases, with 6 bases left in between. CDR3 region: CASKPPTNEKLFF. As DNA, the CDR3 is TGTGCCAGCAAACCGCCAACTAATGAAAAACTGTTTTTT.

The chain recombines TRBV20-1 with TRBJ2-1; the D is unclear. CDR1 is DFQATT and CDR2 is SNEGSKA in the germline V gene (reference sequence). The CDR3 sequence is 13 residues long. Deletions cut 3 bases from V and 10 bases from J, with 16 bases between. The CDR3 sequence: CSASSVVIEEQFF. In DNA form, the CDR3 reads TGCAGTGCTAGTAGTGTCGTCATCGAAGAGCAGTTCTTC.

This rearrangement joins TRBV27 to TRBJ2-1, with 9 bases identical to TRBD2. After removal of 2 bases from V and 2 bases from J, the junction contained 16 bases not matched to a gene. Germline V gene sequence: CDR1 MNHEY, CDR2 SMNVEV (reference sequence). This CDR3 spans 20 amino acids. The CDR3, as DNA: TGTGCCAGCAGTTTAATGTCGGTAGCGGGGGACGAATTTACCTACAATGAGCAGTTCTTC. Its translation is CASSLMSVAGDEFTYNEQFF.

J is TRBJ1-3 and V is TRBV28; perhaps TRBD1 as D (6 bases). CDR1 is MDHEN and CDR2 is SYDVKM in the germline V gene. Trimming removed 6 bases from V and 2 bases from J, with 11 bases in between. The CDR3 loop spans 14 amino acids. CDR3 amino acids: CASRGTGTGNTIYF. The CDR3 DNA sequence: TGTGCCAGCAGGGGTACAGGGACTGGAAACACCATATATTTT. The full variable domain, its missing parts supplied by reference TRBV28 and TRBJ1-3, is DVKVTQSSRYLVKRTGEKVFLECVQDMDHENMFWYRQDPGLGLRLIYFSYDVKMKEKGDIPEGYSVSREKKERFSLILESASTNQTSMYLCASRGTGTGNTIYFGEGSWLTVV.

The rearrangement uses TRBV4-2 and TRBJ1-6; unclear D gene. CDR1 is LGHNA, CDR2 YNFKEQ, per germline. V lost 4 bases and J 14 bases, leaving 21 bases between the germline ends. The CDR3 runs to 15 residues. The CDR3 sequence is CASSPRDEGVAALHF. CDR3 sequence (DNA): TGTGCCAGCAGCCCCCGAGACGAGGGTGTCGCGGCCCTCCACTTT.

The J gene is TRBJ2-7, the V gene TRBV29-1, with D possibly called TRBD1 or TRBD2 (6 bases each). Per the germline V gene, CDR1 is SQVTM and CDR2 is ANQGSEA. Trimming pared 7 bases from V and 3 bases from J, leaving 19 bases between. There are 14 residues in the CDR3. The CDR3 region has the DNA TGCAGCGCTATAGGGGGGAAGGGGATCTACGAGCAGTACTTC. Protein sequence: CSAIGGKGIYEQYF.